This TCR beta chain emerged from a study of shared clonotypes between healthy human individuals. Regarding the study as a whole: Across four donors, naive CD4 shared roughly 5%, naive CD8 more than 3%, memory CD4 roughly 2.5%, memory CD8 0.4% to 0.5%. Non-shared clonotypes showed lower generation probabilities than clonotypes common to all four donors.

Germline lookup yields CDR1 SEHNR and CDR2 FQNEAQ (reference sequence). V lost 5 bases to trimming and J lost 4 bases, with 9 bases between them. The CDR3 is 13 residues long. Comments on this clone: The antigen is not known.

Replicate sorted-subset PCRs were loaded with 150 to 250 ng DNA, 25,000 to 30,000 T cell genomes. Sequencing used immunoSEQ multiplex PCR; TCRdb keeps in-frame clones, though not all of them. The table includes some 630,000 clones, 72% detected once. The V gene is TRBV7-9, the J gene TRBJ1-5; D is undetermined. Sequenced input: memory CD4+ T cells sorted from blood. As for subset: CD45RA-negative fraction. The receptor comes from a woman aged 25 to 39 in good health. Written as DNA, the CDR3 is TGTGCCAGCAGCGACGACGGAAATCAGCCCCAGCATTTT. Amino acids: CASSDDGNQPQHF.